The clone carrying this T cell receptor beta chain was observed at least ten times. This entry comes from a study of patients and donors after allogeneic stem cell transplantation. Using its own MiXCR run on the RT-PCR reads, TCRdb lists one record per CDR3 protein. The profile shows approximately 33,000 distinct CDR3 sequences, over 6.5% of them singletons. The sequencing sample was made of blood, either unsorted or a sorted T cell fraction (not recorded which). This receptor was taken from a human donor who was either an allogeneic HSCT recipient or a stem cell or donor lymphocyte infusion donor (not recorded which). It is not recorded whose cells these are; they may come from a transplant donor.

The DNA of the CDR3 is TGTGCCACCAGTGATTTGCCTAGCGGGAGCTACACAGATACGCAGTATTTT. It translates to CATSDLPSGSYTDTQYF. The J gene is TRBJ2-3, the V gene TRBV24-1; 10 nucleotides match TRBD2. CDR1 is KGHDR, CDR2 SFDVKD, per germline. The CDR3 spans 17 residues. The V segment lost 0 bases and the J segment 2 bases; nucleotides outside the gene matches: 4.